Each of the 16 T cell receptor beta chains below was sequenced from the same sample in a study of T cell responses to AZD1222 COVID-19 vaccine. Sequencing used immunoSEQ multiplex PCR; TCRdb keeps in-frame clones, though not all of them. The sample holds approximately 150,000 clones, 88% seen once. The sample in question was peripheral blood, obtained 28 days after the second AZD1222 dose. The receptors here all came from an adult who received the AZD1222 COVID-19 vaccine.

The chain uses TRBV18 and TRBJ1-2; 10 bases are shared with TRBD1. From germline, CDR1 is KGHSH and CDR2 LQKENI. CDR3 size: 15 residues. V shed 3 bases, J shed 7 bases, and the junction held 8 bases outside the gene matches. This CDR3 reads CASSPGDRGPAGYTF. CDR3 in DNA: TGTGCCAGCTCACCGGGGGACAGGGGCCCCGCTGGCTACACCTTC.

This chain uses TRBV2 with TRBJ1-2; D remains unclear. The V end lost 8 bases, the J end lost 8 bases, and 12 bases lay between the germline ends. Germline CDR1 and CDR2: SNHLY and FYNNEI. The length of the CDR3 is 11 residues. In nucleotides, the CDR3 is TGTGCCAGCGGCCCGGGCGGAGGCTACACCTTC. It is translated as CASGPGGGYTF. The entire variable domain, with the rest obtained from reference TRBV2 and TRBJ1-2, is as follows: EPEVTQTPSHQVTQMGQEVILRCVPISNHLYFYWYRQILGQKVEFLVSFYNNEISEKSEIFDDQFSVERPDGSNFTLKIRSTKLEDSAMYFCASGPGGGYTFGSGTRLTVV.

The rearrangement joins TRBV11-2 to TRBJ2-1; unclear D gene. The germline CDR1 and CDR2 sequences are SGHAT and FQNNGV. The CDR3 runs 16 residues. The ends were cut back, 5 bases at V and 7 bases at J, with 21 bases in the middle. DNA of the CDR3: TGTGCCAGCAGCCCCACCCGAGCCCCCTCTATGAATGAGCAGTTCTTC. Its translation is CASSPTRAPSMNEQFF.

This clone was detected a few times. V usage is TRBV2 and J usage is TRBJ1-2, with D possibly TRBD1 on 6 matching bases. Germline V lookup: CDR1 SNHLY, CDR2 FYNNEI. The length of the CDR3 is 14 residues. The ends were cut back, 6 bases at V and 7 bases at J, with 18 bases in the middle. The CDR3 protein is CASRSTPGELGYTF. CDR3 nucleotide sequence: TGTGCCAGCAGATCCACCCCAGGGGAACTTGGCTACACCTTC.

The gene calls are TRBV4-3 and TRBJ2-7, with unresolved D. Trimming left V 11 bases short and J 2 bases short, with 16 bases between. The CDR3 sequence is 13 residues long. The germline V gene has CDR1 LGHNA and CDR2 YSLEER. The DNA of the CDR3 is TGCGCCCCCTGGGCGGAAACCACCTACGAGCAGTACTTC. Translation gives CAPWAETTYEQYF.

The CDR3: CASSARTGGSEAFF. CDR3 bases: TGTGCCAGCAGCGCCCGAACAGGGGGTTCTGAAGCTTTCTTT. V usage is TRBV3-1 (or the pseudogene TRBV3-2) and J usage is TRBJ1-1; 8 bases agree with TRBD1. Germline V gene sequence: CDR1 LGHDT, CDR2 YNNKEL (reference sequence). The trim removed 5 bases at V and 6 bases at J, leaving 8 bases unmatched. The CDR3 extends over 14 amino acids.

V is TRBV11-2 and J is TRBJ1-1; D remains ambiguous. The CDR3 loop spans 14 amino acids. Germline V gives CDR1 SGHAT, CDR2 FQNNGV. The germline V and J ends were trimmed by 5 bases and 3 bases, with 13 bases remaining between them. As DNA, the CDR3 is TGTGCCAGCAGCCCCTCGGGGTTTTACACTGAAGCTTTCTTT. Its translation: CASSPSGFYTEAFF.

The rearrangement links TRBV5-5 to TRBJ1-2; possibly TRBD1 for D (5 bases). Germline lookup yields CDR1 SGHKS and CDR2 YYEKEE (reference sequence). The V gene lost 7 bases and the J gene lost 4 bases, with 17 bases spanning the gap. CDR3 length: 14 amino acids. CDR3 in DNA: TGTGCCAGCGGGCGGCCAGACAGCACCTATGGCTACACCTTC. This encodes CASGRPDSTYGYTF.

This chain connects TRBV19 to TRBJ1-5; D may be TRBD1 (5 bases). Germline CDR1 and CDR2: LNHDA and SQIVND (reference sequence). With 7 bases removed from V and 4 bases from J, the gap between germline ends came to 17 bases. This CDR3 spans 15 amino acids. In DNA, the CDR3 is TGTGCCAGTAAAATGCAGGGAGCAACAAATCAGCCCCAGCATTTT. It translates to CASKMQGATNQPQHF.

The rearrangement uses TRBV11-2 and TRBJ2-7; 10 nucleotides match TRBD2. The J segment lost 4 bases and the V segment lost 2 bases, leaving 2 bases of the junction unmatched. The CDR3 totals 14 residues. Germline CDR1 reads SGHAT; CDR2 reads FQNNGV. CDR3 sequence: CASSLFSGGYEQYF. The CDR3, as DNA: TGTGCCAGCAGCTTATTTAGCGGGGGGTACGAGCAGTACTTC.

This chain links TRBV11-3 with TRBJ1-5, with D uncertain. The V end was cut by 0 bases, the J end by 1 base, with 10 bases between. CDR3 size: 16 residues. The V gene's germline CDR1 is SGHNT and CDR2 YENEEA. The CDR3 reads CASSLDRHMSNQPQHF. CDR3 DNA sequence: TGTGCCAGCAGCTTAGATAGGCACATGAGCAATCAGCCCCAGCATTTT.

V usage is TRBV27 and J usage is TRBJ2-7; 8 bases agree with TRBD1. V shed 7 bases and J 5 bases; nucleotides not matched to a gene: 7. There are 13 residues in the CDR3. Per the germline V gene, CDR1 is MNHEY and CDR2 is SMNVEV (reference sequence). CDR3 bases: TGTGCCAGCACTCCGGACAGGGCCCACGAGCAGTACTTC. Translating gives CASTPDRAHEQYF.

The chain combines TRBV6-2 or TRBV6-3 with TRBJ1-2, with 7 bases aligning to TRBD1. The CDR3 runs to 14 residues. Germline CDR1 and CDR2: MNHEY and SVGEGT. V dropped 0 bases and J dropped 7; count of bases not matched to a gene: 5. DNA for the CDR3: TGTGCCAGCAGTTACTCAGAGGGGACAGTTGGCTACACCTTC. Translated: CASSYSEGTVGYTF.

V gene TRBV2 combines with J gene TRBJ1-3; TRBD1 matches at 10 bases. V was clipped by 7 bases and J by 4 bases; unmatched bases: 7. This CDR3 is 15 amino acids long. The germline CDR1 and CDR2 sequences are SNHLY and FYNNEI. As DNA, the CDR3 is TGTGCCAGCATCTACGGGACAGGGGCAGGAAACACCATATATTTT. Its protein is CASIYGTGAGNTIYF.

V and J are TRBV5-1 and TRBJ2-7, with D unresolved. Germline values: CDR1 SGHRS, CDR2 YFSETQ. The CDR3 consists of 14 residues. The V gene lost 0 bases and the J gene lost 0 bases, with 7 bases spanning the gap. CDR3 bases: TGCGCCAGCAGCTTGGGTGGAGTCTCCTACGAGCAGTACTTC. Residues: CASSLGGVSYEQYF.

The V call is TRBV4-1, the J call TRBJ2-3; perhaps D is TRBD1 or TRBD2 (5 bases each). The germline V gene has CDR1 MGHRA and CDR2 YSYEKL. V was cut by 0 bases and J by 10 bases, with 20 bases left in between. This CDR3 spans 16 amino acids. The CDR3 DNA follows: TGCGCCAGCAGCCAAGACTCTTCGGGGCCTACCTTTTCGCAGTATTTT. Its translation: CASSQDSSGPTFSQYF.